The present entry profiles one T cell receptor (beta chain) with its context. These data originate in a study of blood T cell repertoires in COVID-19. Sequencing was performed with immunoSEQ multiplex PCR; in TCRdb, only in-frame clones are kept and a portion is missing. The table lists 110,000 to 150,000 clones, 78% of them singletons. The V gene's germline CDR1 is SGHRS and CDR2 YFSETQ. This CDR3 region has 16 residues. V was shortened by 0 bases and J by 4 bases, with 16 bases between the two germline ends. The receptor was derived from a woman in her forties or fifties who had recovered from COVID-19. The material sequenced was PBMCs or T cells enriched from blood (not recorded which). The genes are TRBV5-1 and TRBJ1-1, with D perhaps TRBD1 (5 bases). The CDR3 bases are TGCGCCAGCAGCTTGGAGGCTCGAGGGGACTTCACTGAAGCTTTCTTT. Protein: CASSLEARGDFTEAFF.